This T cell receptor beta chain was retrieved from a study of T cell responses to AZD1222 COVID-19 vaccine. Points from the study as a whole: Among the donors, most were white British and more were female, and clonal diversity was possibly underestimated.

Comments on this clone: Its antigen is currently unknown.

Looked up from germline, CDR1 is ENHRY and CDR2 is SYGVKD. With 2 bases removed from V and 5 bases from J, the gap between germline ends came to 4 bases. The CDR3 is 12 residues long. The data were produced by immunoSEQ multiplex PCR, yet TCRdb's version contains in-frame clones alone and is incomplete. The sample consists of 70,000 to 90,000 clones, 89% of them appearing once. The chain uses TRBV10-3 and TRBJ2-1, with no clear D. The source of this sequence is an adult in good health. The sample in question was peripheral blood, obtained on day 0 of AZD1222 vaccination. This CDR3 is CAISERDNEQFF. CDR3 DNA: TGTGCCATCAGTGAGCGAGACAATGAGCAGTTCTTC.